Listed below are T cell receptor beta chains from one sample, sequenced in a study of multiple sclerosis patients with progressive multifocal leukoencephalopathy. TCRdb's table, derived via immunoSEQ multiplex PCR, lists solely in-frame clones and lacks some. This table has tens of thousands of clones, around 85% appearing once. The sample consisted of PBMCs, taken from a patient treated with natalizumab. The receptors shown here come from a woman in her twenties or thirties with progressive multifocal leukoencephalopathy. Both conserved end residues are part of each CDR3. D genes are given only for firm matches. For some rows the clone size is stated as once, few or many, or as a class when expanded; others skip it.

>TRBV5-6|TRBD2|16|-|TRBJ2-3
TGTGCCAGCAGCTCCCCGTTTAGCGGGAGTAGAGATACGCAGTATTTT
CASSSPFSGSRDTQYF
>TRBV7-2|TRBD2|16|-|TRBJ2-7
TGTGCCAGCGGGACTAGCGGGGGGCCCGGGTCCTACGAGCAGTACTTC
CASGTSGGPGSYEQYF
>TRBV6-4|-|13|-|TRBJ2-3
TGTGCCAGCAGTGCAGGGGGCACAGATACGCAGTATTTT
CASSAGGTDTQYF
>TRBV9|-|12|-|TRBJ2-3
TGTGCCAGCAGCGGTTCCGAGGGAACGCAGTATTTT
CASSGSEGTQYF
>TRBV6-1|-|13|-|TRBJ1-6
TGTGCCAGCAGCGGCCTCGATAATTCACCCCTCCACTTT
CASSGLDNSPLHF
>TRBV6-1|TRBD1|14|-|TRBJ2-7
TGTGCCAGCAGGACAGGGGGAGCCTTGAACGAGCAGTACTTC
CASRTGGALNEQYF
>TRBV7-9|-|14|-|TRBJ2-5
TGTGCCAGCAGCTTAGTGGTACCCCAAGAGACCCAGTACTTC
CASSLVVPQETQYF
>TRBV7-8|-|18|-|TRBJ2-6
TGTGCCAGCAGCTTAAACCCCGGACAGACAACTGGGGCCAACGTCCTGACTTTC
CASSLNPGQTTGANVLTF
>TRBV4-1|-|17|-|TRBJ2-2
TGCGCCAGCAGCCAAGACAGCGAGGGGATGAACACCGGGGAGCTGTTTTTT
CASSQDSEGMNTGELFF
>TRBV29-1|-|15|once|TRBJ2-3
TGCAGCGTTGAGAGCTCGGTCGGTGGCACAGATACGCAGTATTTT
CSVESSVGGTDTQYF
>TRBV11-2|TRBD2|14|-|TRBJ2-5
TGTGCCAGCAGCCTAGGACTAGCGGGGGAGACCCAGTACTTC
CASSLGLAGETQYF
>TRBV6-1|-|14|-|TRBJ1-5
TGTGCCAGCCTTCCCAGGTTTAGCAATCAGCCCCAGCATTTT
CASLPRFSNQPQHF
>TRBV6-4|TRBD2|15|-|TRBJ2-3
TGTGCCAGCAGTGACTCGACTAGCGGGAGTGATACGCAGTATTTT
CASSDSTSGSDTQYF
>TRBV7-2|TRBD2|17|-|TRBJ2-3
TGTGCCAGCAGCCTTCAGCGGGGGGTTCAAACAGCAGATACGCAGTATTTT
CASSLQRGVQTADTQYF
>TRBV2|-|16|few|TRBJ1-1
TGTGCCAGCGGTTTAGTGACCCGGATTATGAACACTGAAGCTTTCTTT
CASGLVTRIMNTEAFF
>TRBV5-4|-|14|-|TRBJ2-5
TGTGCCAGCAGCTTATCCGGGCGGCAAGAGACCCAGTACTTC
CASSLSGRQETQYF
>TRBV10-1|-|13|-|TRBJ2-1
TGCGCCAGCTTCAGAATAACGCACAATGAGCAGTTCTTC
CASFRITHNEQFF
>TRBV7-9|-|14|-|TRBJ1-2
TGTGCCAGCAGCCCGAGGGGGGACAACTATGGCTACACCTTC
CASSPRGDNYGYTF
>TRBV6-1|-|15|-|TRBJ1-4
TGTGCCAGCAGCGCGGGCGGGGGAGATGGAGAAAAACTGTTTTTT
CASSAGGGDGEKLFF
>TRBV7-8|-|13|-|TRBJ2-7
TGTGCCAGCAGCTTAGGCAGGGGGGGAGAGCAGTACTTC
CASSLGRGGEQYF
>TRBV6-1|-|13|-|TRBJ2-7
TGTGCCAGCTCAGGAGCCCCGTCATCAATAAGCTTCTTC
CASSGAPSSISFF
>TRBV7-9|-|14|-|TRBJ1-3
TGTGCCAGCAGCTTCGGTGAAGCTGGAAACACCATATATTTT
CASSFGEAGNTIYF
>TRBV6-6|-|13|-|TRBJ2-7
TGTGCCAGCAGTTACGAGTCCCGCTACGAGCAGTACTTC
CASSYESRYEQYF
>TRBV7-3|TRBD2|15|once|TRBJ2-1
TGTGCCAGCAGCCTCCTAGCGGGGGGTTGGAATGAGCAGTTCTTC
CASSLLAGGWNEQFF
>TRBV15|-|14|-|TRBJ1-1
TGTGCCACCAGTTTAGACAAGGTGGTAACTGAAGCTTTCTTT
CATSLDKVVTEAFF
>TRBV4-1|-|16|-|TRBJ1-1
TGCGCCAGCAGCCAAGCCCTGGCAGGGGTGAACACTGAAGCTTTCTTT
CASSQALAGVNTEAFF
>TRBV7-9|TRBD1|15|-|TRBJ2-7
TGTGCCAGCAGCTTTCGAGACAGGGGTTCCTACGAGCAGTACTTC
CASSFRDRGSYEQYF
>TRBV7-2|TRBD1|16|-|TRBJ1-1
TGTGCCAGCAACATCCAGTCAACTACAGGGGCGGTTGAAGCTTTCTTT
CASNIQSTTGAVEAFF
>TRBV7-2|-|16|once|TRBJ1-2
TGTGCCAGCAGCTTAGCGTACAGGGTAGAGGGCTATGGCTACACCTTC
CASSLAYRVEGYGYTF
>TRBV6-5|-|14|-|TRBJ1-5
TGTGCCAGCAGGTCCTGGGATAGCAATCAGCCCCAGCATTTT
CASRSWDSNQPQHF